This TCR beta chain was captured by sequencing in a study of Graves' ophthalmopathy and Graves' hyperthyroidism. Study as a whole: The blood sample was drawn at first diagnosis and before any treatment. Overall study findings and caveats: The majority of expanded thyroid clonotypes above 0.001 frequency also occurred in blood. The model forecast ophthalmopathy progression, reaching roughly 70% sensitivity and 72% to 80% specificity.

The germline gives CDR1 SQVTM, CDR2 ANQGSEA. This CDR3 is 13 amino acids long. From RNA, the CDR3 regions of TCR beta chains were amplified and sequenced. In the first round, RT-PCR was carried out with HTBI primers, and a multiplex PCR formed the second round. TCRdb fed the multiplex PCR reads into MiXCR, producing one record per CDR3 protein. The sample has approximately 380,000 distinct CDR3 sequences, under 25% seen once. Clinical symptoms, serum thyroxine, TRAb, thyroid ultrasound and orbital computed tomography determined diagnosis. This clonotype occurred many times. The antigen is undetermined. The junction shows a germline mismatch at one end, possibly a read error.

The sequencing sample was made of peripheral blood. The clonotype was recovered from a woman aged 18-35 years with stable Graves' hyperthyroidism. This rearrangement joins TRBV29-1 to TRBJ2-5, with D possibly matching TRBD2 (5 bases). CDR3 DNA: TGCAGCGTTGGCCGGGGTCTACAAGAGGCCCAGTACTTC. Its protein product is CSVGRGLQEAQYF.